Shown below are 28 T cell receptor beta chains from a single sample sequenced in a study of response to subunit inactivated influenza vaccine. MiXCR was run by TCRdb on the RT-PCR reads, yielding one entry per CDR3 protein. This sample carries about 570,000 distinct CDR3 sequences, 12% of them seen once, and the ten largest clones take 10%. Sequencing used PBMCs from blood, obtained on the day of vaccination. Every receptor here comes from a man between 50 and 59 years old who received an inactivated influenza vaccine.

This clonotype occurred many times. V gene TRBV14 combines with J gene TRBJ2-3; D is possibly TRBD1 (5 bases). V was pared by 5 bases and J by 4 bases, with 10 bases between. The CDR3 is 13 amino acids. Germline V gene sequence: CDR1 SGHDN, CDR2 FVKESK. The CDR3 here is CASSFRVSDTQYF. The DNA of the CDR3 is TGTGCCAGCAGCTTCAGGGTCTCAGATACGCAGTATTTT.

This clonotype was seen ten or more times. CDR3 region: CASHLGRAASGANVLTF. The CDR3 bases are TGTGCCAGTCATTTGGGTAGGGCAGCCTCTGGGGCCAACGTCCTGACTTTC. V usage is TRBV12-3 or TRBV12-4 and J usage is TRBJ2-6, with unresolved D. V gave up 9 bases and J gave up 0 bases, with 18 bases separating them. The CDR3 covers 17 residues.

Of note for this clonotype: An end of the junction does not agree with germline; a read error may underlie this. The CDR3 here is CASKTSGYAYNERFF. The CDR3 DNA reads TGTGCCAGCAAAACTAGCGGCTATGCCTACAATGAGCGGTTCTTC. V gene TRBV12-3 or TRBV12-4 combines with J gene TRBJ2-1, with 8 nucleotides matching TRBD2. The CDR3 loop spans 15 amino acids.

This clonotype was seen only a few times. The chain links TRBV7-9 to TRBJ2-1, with D unresolved. CDR1 and CDR2 (germline): SEHNR, FQNEAQ (reference sequence). The length of the CDR3 is 15 residues. The V end was cut by 3 bases, the J end by 6 bases, with 15 bases between. The CDR3 nucleotides are TGTGCCAGCAGCTTCTGGGGAATTGTCGGCAATGAGCAGTTCTTC. Amino acid sequence: CASSFWGIVGNEQFF.

In its sample, this clonotype was seen many times. The rearrangement links TRBV7-6 to TRBJ2-5, with 12 bases fitting TRBD2. The CDR3 runs to 18 residues. The germline V gene encodes CDR1 SGHVS and CDR2 FNYEAQ. The V segment lost 1 base and the J segment 5 bases; nucleotides outside the gene matches: 11. CDR3: CASSLEQALAGGRETQYF. The CDR3 nucleotides read TGTGCCAGCAGCTTAGAACAGGCACTAGCGGGAGGTCGGGAGACCCAGTACTTC. The variable domain in full, completed from reference TRBV7-6 and TRBJ2-5, reads GAGVSQSPRYKVTKRGQDVALRCDPISGHVSLYWYRQALGQGPEFLTYFNYEAQQDKSGLPNDRFSAERPEGSISTLTIQRTEQRDSAMYRCASSLEQALAGGRETQYFGPGTRLLVL.

This clonotype came up a few times. The genes are TRBV10-3 and TRBJ2-3, with TRBD2 matching over 11 bases. Germline V lookup: CDR1 ENHRY, CDR2 SYGVKD. The CDR3 has 20 residues. The ends lost 0 bases at V and 4 bases at J; junction bases unmatched: 15. CDR3 sequence (DNA): TGTGCCATCAGTGAGTCCCCTCCCCTAGCGGGAGGACCGGGGGCAGATACGCAGTATTTT. Translated: CAISESPPLAGGPGADTQYF.

This clonotype appeared many times. The rearrangement links TRBV19 to TRBJ2-2; no definite D call. Per germline, CDR1 LNHDA and CDR2 SQIVND (reference sequence). The CDR3 extends over 12 amino acids. Trimming took 4 bases from V and 6 from J, leaving 6 bases between them. DNA of the CDR3: TGTGCCAGTAGTAGGTGGTCCGGGGAGCTGTTTTTT. The encoded protein is CASSRWSGELFF.

The chain couples TRBV11-1 to TRBJ2-1; D tentatively fits TRBD1 or TRBD2 (5 bases each). Trimming shortened V by 2 bases and J by 11 bases, and 13 bases separated the two germline ends. Germline V gene sequence: CDR1 SGHAT, CDR2 FQDESV (reference sequence). The CDR3 loop spans 13 amino acids. CDR3 bases: TGTGCCAGCAGCTTACCCCAGGGAGTTAAGCAGTTCTTC. Translating it yields CASSLPQGVKQFF.

In this sample, this clonotype turned up a few times. The chain employs TRBV2 and TRBJ2-1; D gene uncertain. Trimming cost V 6 bases and J 16 bases, with 16 bases left between them. CDR1 SNHLY and CDR2 FYNNEI come from the germline V gene. The CDR3 has 11 residues. CDR3 loop: CASSQLAAPFF. The CDR3 DNA sequence: TGTGCCAGCAGCCAACTGGCGGCCCCTTTCTTC.

This sequence joins TRBV6-2 or TRBV6-3 and TRBJ2-3; 10 bases align to TRBD1. Trimming removed 0 bases from V and 1 base from J; junction bases left unmatched: 7. CDR1 is MNHEY, CDR2 SVGEGT, per germline. This CDR3 contains 18 residues. CDR3 in amino acids: CASSYSMPGTGGTDTQYF. CDR3 nucleotide sequence: TGTGCCAGCAGTTACTCGATGCCCGGGACAGGGGGCACAGATACGCAGTATTTT.

V and J are TRBV6-5 and TRBJ2-7, with D perhaps assigned TRBD1 or TRBD2 (5 bases each). This CDR3 is built from 14 residues. V was trimmed by 0 bases and J by 6 bases, leaving 12 bases between them. Looked up from germline, CDR1 is MNHEY and CDR2 is SVGAGI. CDR3 sequence: CASSYSGAEFEQYF. CDR3 nucleotides: TGTGCCAGCAGTTACTCCGGGGCTGAGTTCGAGCAGTACTTC.

This clonotype was seen more than once but under ten times. The rearrangement joins TRBV6-1 to TRBJ2-1; TRBD2 matches at 13 bases. V shed 3 bases and J 9 bases; nucleotides not matched to a gene: 11. Germline-derived CDR1 and CDR2 are MNHNS and SASEGT. This CDR3 region has 17 residues. The CDR3: CASSDPGTSGKRGEQFF. The CDR3 DNA reads TGTGCCAGCAGTGACCCTGGGACTAGCGGGAAAAGGGGTGAGCAGTTCTTC.

The rearrangement links TRBV29-1 to TRBJ2-1; a possible D gene is TRBD2 (6 bases). CDR1 and CDR2 (germline): SQVTM, ANQGSEA. The CDR3 runs to 15 residues. Trimming took off 0 bases at V and 0 bases at J, with 9 bases between the two ends. The CDR3 bases are TGCAGCGTTGAAGATCCCGGGAGCTCCTACAATGAGCAGTTCTTC. As protein: CSVEDPGSSYNEQFF.

This clonotype turned up a few times. J is TRBJ1-6 and V is TRBV28, with D possibly matching TRBD1 (5 bases). There are 15 residues in the CDR3. The germline V gene has CDR1 MDHEN and CDR2 SYDVKM. The V and J ends lost 8 bases and 8 bases respectively, with 19 bases between them. The chain's CDR3 is CASGSFRVLYSPLHF. For the CDR3, the DNA is TGTGCCAGCGGGTCCTTCAGGGTCCTGTATTCACCCCTCCACTTT.

This clonotype was seen a few times. CDR3 nucleotides: TGCAGCGGAGGACAGGGGAGCACTGAAGCTTTCTTT. It encodes CSGGQGSTEAFF. J is TRBJ1-1 and V is TRBV29-1; 9 nucleotides align to TRBD1. V was pared by 7 bases and J by 4 bases, with 4 bases of the junction left unmatched. This CDR3 is 12 amino acids long. The germline gives CDR1 SQVTM, CDR2 ANQGSEA.

This clonotype has at least ten counts. This sequence joins TRBV20-1 and TRBJ2-1, with D unclear. The CDR3 spans 14 residues. V was trimmed by 0 bases and J by 8 bases, leaving 14 bases between them. Germline-derived CDR1 and CDR2 are DFQATT and SNEGSKA (reference sequence). CDR3 protein: CSARDGLSWDEQFF. The CDR3 DNA follows: TGCAGTGCTAGAGATGGGCTCTCCTGGGATGAGCAGTTCTTC.

This clonotype was seen ten or more times. The chain uses TRBV7-9 and TRBJ2-3; TRBD1 matches at 9 bases. V shed 5 bases, J shed 5 bases, and the junction held 8 bases outside the gene matches. Per the germline V gene, CDR1 is SEHNR and CDR2 is FQNEAQ (reference sequence). The CDR3 is 15 residues long. The CDR3, as DNA: TGTGCCAGCAGCCAGACCGGGACAGGGAAAGATACGCAGTATTTT. It encodes CASSQTGTGKDTQYF.

This clonotype was detected ten times or more. The CDR3 protein is CASSQDLYGEPHTEAFF. For the CDR3, the DNA is TGCGCCAGCAGCCAAGATTTATACGGCGAACCCCACACTGAAGCTTTCTTT. The V gene is TRBV4-3, the J gene TRBJ1-1; the D is unclear. Per germline, CDR1 LGHNA and CDR2 YSLEER. Trimming took off 0 bases at V and 3 bases at J, with 17 bases between the two ends. The CDR3 is made up of 17 amino acids.

J is TRBJ2-7 and V is TRBV29-1, with 7 bases lining up with TRBD2. The germline V gene encodes CDR1 SQVTM and CDR2 ANQGSEA. CDR3 length: 11 amino acids. V shed 4 bases and J 7 bases; nucleotides not matched to a gene: 4. The CDR3 loop is CSVVSGGEQYF. CDR3 DNA sequence: TGCAGCGTTGTTTCGGGGGGAGAGCAGTACTTC.

The genes are TRBV18 and TRBJ2-2, with 11 bases aligning to TRBD2. The CDR3 spans 18 residues. Trimming took 3 bases from V and 1 from J; bases not matched to a gene: 7. CDR1 and CDR2 from the germline V gene are KGHSH and LQKENI. The CDR3 DNA is TGTGCCAGCTCACCTCTACCTGGGACTAGCGGGAACACCGGGGAGCTGTTTTTT. Translated: CASSPLPGTSGNTGELFF.

The chain links TRBV7-8 to TRBJ2-1; TRBD2 matches 9 bases. Germline CDR1 reads SGHVS; CDR2 reads FQNEAQ. This CDR3 region has 14 residues. V dropped 5 bases and J dropped 6; count of bases not matched to a gene: 5. The CDR3 spells CASSAGLATNEQFF. In DNA form, the CDR3 reads TGTGCCAGCAGCGCGGGACTAGCAACCAATGAGCAGTTCTTC.

This clonotype was seen a handful of times. The J gene is TRBJ1-5, the V gene TRBV14, with D uncertain. Trimming left V 0 bases short and J 0 bases short, with 15 bases between. This CDR3 has 18 amino acids. The germline CDR1 and CDR2 sequences are SGHDN and FVKESK. The CDR3 loop is CASSQERPLEYSNQPQHF. In nucleotides, the CDR3 is TGTGCCAGCAGCCAAGAGCGGCCCTTGGAATATAGCAATCAGCCCCAGCATTTT.

Many counts were recorded for this clonotype. The chain links TRBV7-2 to TRBJ1-5; D is undetermined. The CDR3 has 13 residues. The V gene lost 2 bases and the J gene lost 4 bases, with 6 bases spanning the gap. The germline gives CDR1 SGHTA, CDR2 FQGNSA. The CDR3 bases are TGTGCCAGCAGCTTATATGGGAATCAGCCCCAGCATTTT. Translating it yields CASSLYGNQPQHF.

This chain links TRBV28 with TRBJ2-7; TRBD1 matches at 9 bases. In germline, CDR1 is MDHEN, CDR2 SYDVKM. The junction had 10 bases not matched to a gene; V was cut back by 7 bases and J by 3 bases. The CDR3 length is 15 residues. The CDR3 region is CASTLAGTGYYEQYF. The DNA for the CDR3 is TGTGCCAGCACTCTTGCCGGGACAGGGTACTACGAGCAGTACTTC.

The chain has TRBV20-1 and TRBJ1-1; 9 bases match TRBD1. V gave up 6 bases and J gave up 5 bases; unmatched junction bases: 7. There are 13 residues in the CDR3. Per germline, CDR1 DFQATT and CDR2 SNEGSKA (reference sequence). The CDR3 here is CSAQQGAQTEAFF. CDR3 bases: TGCAGTGCACAACAGGGGGCGCAAACTGAAGCTTTCTTT.

The V gene is TRBV18, the J gene TRBJ2-1; a possible D gene is TRBD2 (6 bases). CDR1 and CDR2 from the germline V gene are KGHSH and LQKENI. The V and J ends lost 5 bases and 0 bases respectively, with 14 bases between them. The CDR3 covers 16 residues. The CDR3 coding sequence is TGTGCCAGCTCAACATTCCTCGGGAGCTCCTACAATGAGCAGTTCTTC. It codes for CASSTFLGSSYNEQFF.

The V and J genes are TRBV11-2 and TRBJ2-1; 8 nucleotides match TRBD1. There are 18 residues in the CDR3. CDR1 SGHAT and CDR2 FQNNGV come from the germline V gene. Trimming took 4 bases from V and 0 from J; bases not matched to a gene: 11. Here the CDR3 DNA reads TGTGCCAGCAGCTGGGGACAGGCGTTCTACAGCTCCTACAATGAGCAGTTCTTC. Its translation: CASSWGQAFYSSYNEQFF.

The rearrangement joins TRBV4-3 to TRBJ2-3; D unclear. The ends were cut back, 0 bases at V and 2 bases at J, with 9 bases in the middle. Germline V lookup: CDR1 LGHNA, CDR2 YSLEER. The CDR3 runs to 15 residues. The CDR3 DNA sequence: TGCGCCAGCAGCCAAGAATTTGACACCACAGATACGCAGTATTTT. Amino acid sequence: CASSQEFDTTDTQYF.